This T cell receptor beta chain was sequenced in a study of T-cell memory formation after mild COVID-19. TCRdb analysed the 5' RACE reads with MiXCR anew, one entry per CDR3 protein. The sample holds about 400,000 distinct CDR3 sequences, 20% to 30% seen once. The CDR3 is 15 amino acids. V shed 5 bases and J 6 bases; nucleotides not matched to a gene: 8. CDR1 and CDR2 from the germline V gene are SGHTA and FQGNSA. There are many counts of this clonotype. The V gene is TRBV7-2, the J gene TRBJ2-2; 8 bases fit TRBD2. The clonotype was recovered from an adult woman who had mild COVID-19 (a few samples of this study predate the infection). Cell type and time point are not known. The sequencing sample was made of PBMCs or a T cell subset sorted from them (not recorded which). DNA of the CDR3: TGTGCCAGCAGCCCAGACGGGGGGGCAGCCGGGGAGCTGTTTTTT. It specifies CASSPDGGAAGELFF.